This paragraph reports one TCR beta chain. This clonotype was counted many times. The specificity of this receptor is unknown. Base qualities are not at hand, and no much larger clone is one base apart. This entry is derived from a study of neurological immune-mediated disorders (dated by TCRdb to the late 2010s). The study in broad terms: The study compared peripheral blood TCR-beta repertoires of HTLV-I-associated myelopathy (HAM/TSP) patients, multiple sclerosis patients and healthy controls using UMI-based sequencing. Alongside PBMC samples, the set of approximately 100 TCR-beta libraries contained longitudinal samples, technical triplicates, and paired CD4+ and CD8+ T-cell subsets that had been sorted. Longitudinal HAM/TSP donors and healthy donors each had 3 time-points at intervals of about 3-45 months. The cohort was made up of 68 subjects, consisting of 15 or so HAM/TSP patients, about 35 multiple sclerosis patients and around 20 healthy controls.

V is reduced by 1 base and J by 4 bases, leaving a spacing of 17 bases between them. From the germline V gene, CDR1 is SGHTA and CDR2 is FQGNSA. Its CDR3 holds 16 amino acids, cysteine through phenylalanine. Of all the DNA, just the CDR3 is kept, 48 bases in frame from base 1. cDNA was synthesized by template-switch 5'RACE using a primer carrying a 10-nucleotide random unique molecular identifier by which each TCR transcript was tagged. Each sequencing run produced over 200 million TCR-beta sequences covering 15-18 subjects. Total RNA was extracted with the RNeasy kit. The KAPA Real-time Library Amplification kit was used to amplify TCR-beta VDJ regions with primers for the TCR constant region and the 5'RACE anchor. A first PCR added sample indexes and Illumina adaptors, after which a second PCR increased the library yield. After purification with Ampure beads, the TCR product of roughly 650 bp was size-selected on a 2% E-gel SizeSelection system. Before pooling, library quality was assessed on a Bioanalyzer, concentration was determined with Qubit, and library quantification was performed with the Kapa Library Quantification kit. Paired-end 2 x 150 bp sequencing of the libraries was performed on an Illumina HiSeq 2500. To increase sequence diversity, about 25-31% phiX was spiked into each library pool. The original methods were these. Quality-filtered reads were processed with the UMI-based MiGEC pipeline, which removed over 80% of raw TCR sequences during error correction. VDJ genes were aligned to IMGT germline references, and clonotypes were defined by unique CDR3 amino acid sequence plus V-J genes. Clonal expansion, Shannon diversity and CDR3 relatedness (CalcPairwiseDistances, ClusterSamples) were evaluated with VDJtools, and phylogenetic trees were built with CLCbio workbench. A clone was classed as expanded if it had 8 or more unique UMIs, a cutoff based on coefficient-of-variation modelling across technical triplicates. TCRdb reprocessed the public reads (quality trimming at Q25 with fastp, clone calling with MiXCR) and kept in-frame beta chains. Merged by CDR3 protein, the rows form single entries marked with the most common genes and DNA. Here the V and J calls rest on TCRdb's processing, not on the authors' analysis. Here the sample has tens of thousands of distinct CDR3 sequences; nearly 10% occur a single time. The ten largest account for under 15% of the sample.

Explained via the paper, the time point label denotes: longitudinal time-point 2. Blood bank volunteers in Maryland, USA served as the healthy controls. For unsorted PBMC libraries, 2 million PBMCs were used after storage in RNAlater at -80 degrees C until RNA extraction. Peripheral blood was subjected to Ficoll-Hypaque density gradient centrifugation to isolate PBMCs, which were then cryopreserved in liquid nitrogen. Overall study outcomes, separate from this receptor: TCR clonal expansion was greatest in HAM/TSP patients and smallest in MS patients, who ranked below even healthy controls. Across subjects, expanded clones never shared an identical CDR3 amino acid sequence, which suggests that the TCR-beta repertoires in every group were private.

The TCR sequence derives from a man aged 30-40 years in good health. This chain joins TRBV7-2 to TRBJ2-7; the D gene is perhaps TRBD2, on 5 matching bases. Material for sequencing was PBMCs. The bases read TGTGCCAGCAGCTTAGGTGGCACTAGGCCTTATTACGAGCAGTACTTC. Its protein product is CASSLGGTRPYYEQYF.